Listed here are 24 T cell receptor beta chains from one sample, sequenced in a study of blood T cell repertoires in COVID-19. This table comes from immunoSEQ multiplex PCR, and its TCRdb copy is limited to in-frame clones, with some not included. The repertoire has about 250,000 clones, 90% of them found once; the top ten carry roughly 2%. The sample was peripheral blood. Every receptor here comes from an older woman with COVID-19, enrolled during active disease.

This clone was seen only once. CDR3 in amino acids: CASGGTAETGEAFF. In nucleotides, the CDR3 is TGCGCCAGCGGGGGGACGGCCGAGACAGGGGAAGCTTTCTTT. The chain couples TRBV5-1 to TRBJ1-1; 7 nucleotides match TRBD1. The CDR3 runs to 14 residues. CDR1 and CDR2 from the germline V gene are SGHRS and YFSETQ. The V and J ends lost 7 bases and 8 bases, in that order; junction bases with no gene match: 14.

V gene TRBV7-2 combines with J gene TRBJ2-1; 7 nucleotides agree with TRBD2. The CDR3 covers 15 residues. J lost 0 bases, V lost 5 bases, and 4 bases had no gene match. Germline V CDR1 and CDR2: SGHTA, FQGNSA. The DNA of the CDR3 is TGTGCCAGCAGCCGGGAGGCGAGCTCCTACAATGAGCAGTTCTTC. Its translation is CASSREASSYNEQFF.

V usage is TRBV7-2 and J usage is TRBJ2-1; 10 bases map to TRBD1. The V gene's germline CDR1 is SGHTA and CDR2 FQGNSA. The V gene end was trimmed by 1 base and the J gene end by 7 bases; junction bases not matched to a gene: 10. The CDR3 spans 17 residues. The DNA of the CDR3 is TGTGCCAGCAGCTTAGTTAGGGAGACAGGGGGCATAAATGAGCAGTTCTTC. Its translation is CASSLVRETGGINEQFF.

The chain uses TRBV29-1 and TRBJ1-1; D perhaps matches TRBD1 (6 bases). CDR1 is SQVTM, CDR2 ANQGSEA, per germline. Trimming left V 4 bases short and J 11 bases short, with 11 bases between. The length of the CDR3 is 10 residues. CDR3 DNA sequence: TGCAGCGTTGGGGACACCGGGGCTTTCTTT. Residues: CSVGDTGAFF.

The chain recombines TRBV3-1 (or the pseudogene TRBV3-2) with TRBJ1-1; perhaps TRBD1 as D (6 bases). CDR3 size: 14 residues. Per the germline V gene, CDR1 is LGHDT and CDR2 is YNNKEL (reference sequence). V shed 2 bases and J shed 7 bases, with 14 bases lying between them. The CDR3 nucleotides read TGTGCCAGCAGCCAAAGGGGGGGGCGATATGAAGCTTTCTTT. Protein: CASSQRGGRYEAFF.

The chain is built from TRBV11-2 and TRBJ2-3, with D maybe TRBD2 (5 bases). With 7 bases removed from V and 1 base from J, the gap between germline ends came to 18 bases. The CDR3 extends over 16 amino acids. Per germline, CDR1 SGHAT and CDR2 FQNNGV. CDR3 protein: CASTYLGSYGTDTQYF. The CDR3 DNA reads TGTGCCAGCACCTACCTAGGGAGTTACGGCACAGATACGCAGTATTTT. The full variable domain, with the rest looked up from reference TRBV11-2 and TRBJ2-3, is EAGVAQSPRYKIIEKRQSVAFWCNPISGHATLYWYQQILGQGPKLLIQFQNNGVVDDSQLPKDRFSAERLKGVDSTLKIQPAKLEDSAVYLCASTYLGSYGTDTQYFGPGTRLTVL.

This chain joins TRBV7-9 and TRBJ2-2; 8 bases agree with TRBD1. This CDR3 has 16 residues. The V gene's germline CDR1 is SEHNR and CDR2 FQNEAQ (reference sequence). J was trimmed by 3 bases and V by 2 bases; bases with no gene match: 5. CDR3 bases: TGTGCCAGCAGCTTACCCGACAGGGGAGACACCGGGGAGCTGTTTTTT. It yields the protein CASSLPDRGDTGELFF.

The genes are TRBV19 and TRBJ2-3, with D possibly being TRBD1 (6 bases). Germline V gene lookup returns CDR1 LNHDA and CDR2 SQIVND (reference sequence). This CDR3 region has 14 residues. V shed 4 bases and J shed 1 base, with 9 bases lying between them. The CDR3 DNA reads as TGTGCCAGTAGTAGGAACAGGGGCACAGATACGCAGTATTTT. It is translated as CASSRNRGTDTQYF.

The rearrangement links TRBV4-2 to TRBJ2-7, with D possibly being TRBD2 (6 bases). This CDR3 contains 17 residues. Trimming removed 3 bases at V and 3 bases at J, with 21 bases between. The germline V gene encodes CDR1 LGHNA and CDR2 YNFKEQ. CDR3 DNA sequence: TGTGCCAGCAGCCACCCCGAACCCCGGGAGACGAGCTACGAGCAGTACTTC. This translates into CASSHPEPRETSYEQYF.

The rearrangement uses TRBV3-1 (or the pseudogene TRBV3-2) and TRBJ2-7, with no clear D. Germline V lookup: CDR1 LGHDT, CDR2 YNNKEL (reference sequence). V was cut by 1 base and J by 6 bases, with 10 bases left in between. CDR3 length: 13 residues. CDR3 region: CASSQAYRAEQYF. As DNA, the CDR3 is TGTGCCAGCAGCCAAGCCTACAGAGCCGAGCAGTACTTC.

The chain is built from TRBV9 and TRBJ1-1, with a weak D call TRBD1 (6 bases). Germline values: CDR1 SGDLS, CDR2 YYNGEE. V was pared by 0 bases and J by 1 base, with 22 bases between. The CDR3 has 19 amino acids. CDR3 DNA: TGTGCCAGCAGCGTAGTAGGAACGACAGGCTTAACACCGAACACTGAAGCTTTCTTT. Its protein product is CASSVVGTTGLTPNTEAFF.

The CDR3 bases are TGTGCCATCAGTGCCCCCGAGTCTGGAAACACCATATATTTT. Encoded protein: CAISAPESGNTIYF. The chain employs TRBV10-3 and TRBJ1-3; D is uncertain. Germline V CDR1 and CDR2: ENHRY, SYGVKD. Trimming removed 4 bases from V and 1 base from J, with 8 bases in between. CDR3 length: 14 residues.

The J gene is TRBJ2-3, the V gene TRBV5-1; 12 bases align to TRBD2. Germline lookup yields CDR1 SGHRS and CDR2 YFSETQ. The CDR3 length is 16 residues. The J segment lost 2 bases and the V segment lost 4 bases, leaving 5 bases of the junction unmatched. CDR3 coding DNA: TGCGCCAGCAGCCTAGGACTAGCGGGGTTCACAGATACGCAGTATTTT. This sequence encodes CASSLGLAGFTDTQYF.

V and J are TRBV14 and TRBJ1-4; possible D gene TRBD1, 5 bases. CDR3 length: 15 amino acids. Germline V gives CDR1 SGHDN, CDR2 FVKESK. Trimming left V 1 base short and J 7 bases short, with 13 bases between. The CDR3 reads CASSQGSQGTEKLFF. The CDR3 DNA reads as TGTGCCAGCAGCCAAGGTTCTCAGGGCACTGAAAAACTGTTTTTT.

This chain links TRBV4-1 with TRBJ2-7, with no clear D. Between the trimmed V and J ends, which lost 1 base and 2 bases, there was a span of 6 bases. This CDR3 has 13 residues. The germline CDR1 and CDR2 sequences are MGHRA and YSYEKL. The CDR3 bases are TGCGCCAGCAGCCAAGGAGTTACCTACGAGCAGTACTTC. Translating gives CASSQGVTYEQYF.

The chain employs TRBV7-9 and TRBJ1-2, with TRBD1 as a possible D gene (5 bases). CDR3 size: 13 residues. The ends were cut back, 5 bases at V and 4 bases at J, with 11 bases in the middle. CDR1 and CDR2 from the germline V gene are SEHNR and FQNEAQ (reference sequence). CDR3 sequence reads: CASSNQGLYGYTF. The CDR3 DNA follows: TGTGCCAGCAGCAACCAGGGCCTCTATGGCTACACCTTC.

The V and J genes are TRBV5-5 and TRBJ2-3, with 10 bases identical to TRBD2. Germline CDR1 is SGHKS and CDR2 is YYEKEE (reference sequence). The ends lost 0 bases at V and 4 bases at J; junction bases unmatched: 11. The CDR3 length is 18 residues. Here the CDR3 reads CASSLERPAGGPADTQYF. The CDR3 region has the DNA TGTGCCAGCAGCTTGGAGCGTCCAGCGGGGGGGCCTGCAGATACGCAGTATTTT.

This clone was recorded only once. The genes are TRBV6-5 and TRBJ1-6, with a possible D match to TRBD1 (5 bases). V dropped 8 bases and J dropped 9 bases, with 14 bases sitting between them. This CDR3 comprises 13 residues. The germline CDR1 and CDR2 sequences are MNHEY and SVGAGI. CDR3 loop: CASFKQGSSPLHF. The CDR3 DNA reads TGTGCCAGCTTCAAGCAGGGAAGTTCACCCCTCCACTTT.

The chain has TRBV7-2 and TRBJ1-3; D unresolved. The length of the CDR3 is 15 residues. V was pared by 1 base and J by 0 bases, with 7 bases between. CDR1 SGHTA and CDR2 FQGNSA come from the germline V gene. The CDR3 region has the DNA TGTGCCAGCAGCTTAGGCAGGTACTCTGGAAACACCATATATTTT. The encoded protein is CASSLGRYSGNTIYF.

The rearrangement joins TRBV5-6 to TRBJ1-3, with D possibly being TRBD1 (6 bases). The CDR3 totals 15 residues. In germline, CDR1 is SGHDT, CDR2 YYEEEE. V lost 2 bases, J lost 1 base, and 10 bases lay in between. The CDR3: CASSFGTLSGNTIYF. DNA of the CDR3: TGTGCCAGCAGCTTTGGGACATTGTCTGGAAACACCATATATTTT.

This chain connects TRBV29-1 to TRBJ2-5; unclear D gene. Germline-derived CDR1 and CDR2 are SQVTM and ANQGSEA. V was cut by 3 bases and J by 5 bases, with 7 bases left in between. The CDR3 spans 11 residues. Here the CDR3 DNA reads TGCAGCGTTGAGGCCGGGGAGACCCAGTACTTC. Its translation is CSVEAGETQYF. Together with reference TRBV29-1 and TRBJ2-5, the CDR3 gives the full variable domain: SAVISQKPSRDICQRGTSLTIQCQVDSQVTMMFWYRQQPGQSLTLIATANQGSEATYESGFVIDKFPISRPNLTFSTLTVSNMSPEDSSIYLCSVEAGETQYFGPGTRLLVL.

CDR3: CASRNDRSSYEQYF. In nucleotides, the CDR3 is TGTGCCAGCAGAAACGACAGGAGCTCCTACGAGCAGTACTTC. The genes are TRBV5-5 and TRBJ2-7, with D possibly TRBD1 on 6 matching bases. This CDR3 spans 14 amino acids. The V end lost 5 bases, the J end lost 0 bases, and 12 bases lay between the germline ends. Germline V CDR1 and CDR2: SGHKS, YYEKEE (reference sequence). Full variable domain (rest looked up from reference TRBV5-5 and TRBJ2-7): DAGVTQSPTHLIKTRGQQVTLRCSPISGHKSVSWYQQVLGQGPQFIFQYYEKEERGRGNFPDRFSARQFPNYSSELNVNALLLGDSALYLCASRNDRSSYEQYFGPGTRLTVT.

This clone was picked up one time. This chain connects TRBV28 to TRBJ1-3; the D gene is possibly TRBD1 (5 bases). The V gene's germline CDR1 is MDHEN and CDR2 SYDVKM. CDR3 length: 15 amino acids. Trimming cost V 5 bases and J 0 bases, with 11 bases left between them. DNA for the CDR3: TGTGCCAGCAGTCCGCCCGGGGGCTCTGGAAACACCATATATTTT. This encodes CASSPPGGSGNTIYF. Complete variable domain (other parts from reference TRBV28 and TRBJ1-3): DVKVTQSSRYLVKRTGEKVFLECVQDMDHENMFWYRQDPGLGLRLIYFSYDVKMKEKGDIPEGYSVSREKKERFSLILESASTNQTSMYLCASSPPGGSGNTIYFGEGSWLTVV.

The chain joins TRBV7-9 to TRBJ1-6; 8 bases align to TRBD1. Germline assignment: CDR1 SEHNR and CDR2 FQNEAQ (reference sequence). The CDR3 is 13 residues long. Unmatched junction bases numbered 9, after V lost 6 bases and J lost 14 bases. The CDR3 DNA follows: TGTGCCAGCAGGGCGGGACAGGCGTTGACCCTCCACTTT. Translation gives CASRAGQALTLHF.